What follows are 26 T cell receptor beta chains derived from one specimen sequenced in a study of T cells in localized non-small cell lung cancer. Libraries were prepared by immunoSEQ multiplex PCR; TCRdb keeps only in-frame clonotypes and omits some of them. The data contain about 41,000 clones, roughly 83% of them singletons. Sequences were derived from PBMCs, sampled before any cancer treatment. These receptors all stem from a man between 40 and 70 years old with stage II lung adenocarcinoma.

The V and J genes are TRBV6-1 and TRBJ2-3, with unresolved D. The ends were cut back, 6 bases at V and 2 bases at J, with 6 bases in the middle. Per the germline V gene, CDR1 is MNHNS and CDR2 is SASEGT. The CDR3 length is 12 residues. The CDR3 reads CASSSYTDTQYF. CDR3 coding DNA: TGTGCCAGCAGCTCCTACACAGATACGCAGTATTTT.

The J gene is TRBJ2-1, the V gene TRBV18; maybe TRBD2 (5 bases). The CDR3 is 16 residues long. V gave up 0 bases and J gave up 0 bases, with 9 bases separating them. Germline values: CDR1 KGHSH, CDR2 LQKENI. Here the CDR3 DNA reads TGTGCCAGCTCACCACCGAAAGGGAGCTCCTACAATGAGCAGTTCTTC. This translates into CASSPPKGSSYNEQFF.

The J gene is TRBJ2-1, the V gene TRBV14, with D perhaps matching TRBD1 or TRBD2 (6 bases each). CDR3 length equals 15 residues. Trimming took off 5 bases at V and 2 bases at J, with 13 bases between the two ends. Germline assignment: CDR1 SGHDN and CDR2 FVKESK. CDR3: CASSLQGGAYNEQFF. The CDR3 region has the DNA TGTGCCAGCAGCTTACAGGGAGGCGCCTACAATGAGCAGTTCTTC. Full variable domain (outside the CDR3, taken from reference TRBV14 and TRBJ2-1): EAGVTQFPSHSVIEKGQTVTLRCDPISGHDNLYWYRRVMGKEIKFLLHFVKESKQDESGMPNNRFLAERTGGTYSTLKVQPAELEDSGVYFCASSLQGGAYNEQFFGPGTRLTVL.

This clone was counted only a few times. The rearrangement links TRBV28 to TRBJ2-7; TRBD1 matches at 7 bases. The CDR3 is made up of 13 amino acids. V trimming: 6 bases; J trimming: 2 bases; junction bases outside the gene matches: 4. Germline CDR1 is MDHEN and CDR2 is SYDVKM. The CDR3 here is CASRHRGTYEQYF. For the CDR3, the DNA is TGTGCCAGCAGACACAGGGGAACCTACGAGCAGTACTTC.

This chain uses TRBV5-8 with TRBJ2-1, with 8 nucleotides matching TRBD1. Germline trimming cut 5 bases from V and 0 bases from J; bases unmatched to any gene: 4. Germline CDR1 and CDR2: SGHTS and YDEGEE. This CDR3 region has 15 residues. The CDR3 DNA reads TGTGCCAGCAGGCAAGACAGGGGCTCCTACAATGAGCAGTTCTTC. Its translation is CASRQDRGSYNEQFF.

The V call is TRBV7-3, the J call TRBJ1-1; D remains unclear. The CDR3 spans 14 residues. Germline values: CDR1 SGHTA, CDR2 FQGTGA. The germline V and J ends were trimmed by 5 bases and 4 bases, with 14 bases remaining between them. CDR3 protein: CASSDQVGGTEAFF. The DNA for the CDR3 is TGTGCCAGCAGCGATCAGGTAGGAGGCACTGAAGCTTTCTTT.

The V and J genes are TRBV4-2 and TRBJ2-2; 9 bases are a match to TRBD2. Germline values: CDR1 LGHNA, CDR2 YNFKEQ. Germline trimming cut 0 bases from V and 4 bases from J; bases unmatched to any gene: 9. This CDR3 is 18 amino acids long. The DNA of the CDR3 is TGTGCCAGCAGCCAAGAGGATGCGAGCGGGGGGAGCACCGGGGAGCTGTTTTTT. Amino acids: CASSQEDASGGSTGELFF.

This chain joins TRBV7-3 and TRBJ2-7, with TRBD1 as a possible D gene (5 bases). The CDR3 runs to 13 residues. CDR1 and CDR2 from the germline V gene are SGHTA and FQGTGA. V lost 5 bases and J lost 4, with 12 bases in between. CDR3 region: CASSPKGSYEQYF. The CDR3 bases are TGTGCCAGCAGCCCCAAGGGGTCTTACGAGCAGTACTTC.

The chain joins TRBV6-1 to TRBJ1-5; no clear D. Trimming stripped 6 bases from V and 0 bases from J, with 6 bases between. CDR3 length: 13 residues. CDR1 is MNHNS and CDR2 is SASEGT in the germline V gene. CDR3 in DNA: TGTGCCAGCAGCCATTATAGCAATCAGCCCCAGCATTTT. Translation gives CASSHYSNQPQHF.

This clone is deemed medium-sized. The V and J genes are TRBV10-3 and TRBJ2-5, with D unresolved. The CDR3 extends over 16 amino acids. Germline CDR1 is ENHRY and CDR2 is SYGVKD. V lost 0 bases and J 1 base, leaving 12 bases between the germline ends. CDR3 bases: TGTGCCATCAGTGAGTCGATGACACGTGGCCAAGAGACCCAGTACTTC. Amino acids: CAISESMTRGQETQYF.

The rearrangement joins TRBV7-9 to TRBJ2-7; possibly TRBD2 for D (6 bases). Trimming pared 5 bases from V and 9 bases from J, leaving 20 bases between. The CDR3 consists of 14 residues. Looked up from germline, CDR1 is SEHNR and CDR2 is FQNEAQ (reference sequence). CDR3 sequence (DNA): TGTGCCAGCAGCCCATACAGTGCAACGGGGGTGCAGTACTTC. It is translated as CASSPYSATGVQYF. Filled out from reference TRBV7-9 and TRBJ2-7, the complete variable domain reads DTGVSQNPRHKITKRGQNVTFRCDPISEHNRLYWYRQTLGQGPEFLTYFQNEAQLEKSRLLSDRFSAERPKGSFSTLEIQRTEQGDSAMYLCASSPYSATGVQYFGPGTRLTVT.

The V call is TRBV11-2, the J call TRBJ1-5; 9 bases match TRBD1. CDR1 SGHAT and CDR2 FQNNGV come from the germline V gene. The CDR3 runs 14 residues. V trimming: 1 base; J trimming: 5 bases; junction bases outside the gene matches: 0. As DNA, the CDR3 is TGTGCCAGCAGCTTAGGGACAGGGGATCAGCCCCAGCATTTT. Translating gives CASSLGTGDQPQHF.

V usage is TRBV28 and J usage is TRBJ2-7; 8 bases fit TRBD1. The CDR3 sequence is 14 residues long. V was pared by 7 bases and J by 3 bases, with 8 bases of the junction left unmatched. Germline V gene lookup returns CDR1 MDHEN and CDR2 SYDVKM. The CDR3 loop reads CASNPSDRDYEQYF. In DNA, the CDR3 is TGTGCCAGCAATCCCTCGGACAGGGACTACGAGCAGTACTTC.

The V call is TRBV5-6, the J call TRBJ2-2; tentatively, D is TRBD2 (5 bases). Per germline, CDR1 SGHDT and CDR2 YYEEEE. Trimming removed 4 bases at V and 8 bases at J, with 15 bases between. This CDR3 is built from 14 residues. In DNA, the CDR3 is TGTGCCAGCAGCGTTACTAGTATAGCAGGGGAGCTGTTTTTT. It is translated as CASSVTSIAGELFF.

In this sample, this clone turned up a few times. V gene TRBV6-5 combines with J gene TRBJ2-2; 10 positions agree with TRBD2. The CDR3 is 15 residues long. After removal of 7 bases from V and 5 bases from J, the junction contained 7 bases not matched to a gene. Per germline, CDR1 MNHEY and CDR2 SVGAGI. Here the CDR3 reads CASMVSGGSTGELFF. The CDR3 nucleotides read TGTGCCAGCATGGTTAGCGGGGGGAGTACCGGGGAGCTGTTTTTT.

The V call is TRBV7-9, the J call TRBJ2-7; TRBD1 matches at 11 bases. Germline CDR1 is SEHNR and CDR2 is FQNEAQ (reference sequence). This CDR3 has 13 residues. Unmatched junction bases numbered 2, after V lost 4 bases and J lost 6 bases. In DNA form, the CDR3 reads TGTGCCAGCAGCTGGGGGACAGGGGGCGAGCAGTACTTC. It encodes CASSWGTGGEQYF.

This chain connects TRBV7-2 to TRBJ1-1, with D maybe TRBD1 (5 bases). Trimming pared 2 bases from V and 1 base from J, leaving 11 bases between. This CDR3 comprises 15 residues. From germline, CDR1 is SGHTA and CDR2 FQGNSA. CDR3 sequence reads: CASSLFGAENTEAFF. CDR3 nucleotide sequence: TGTGCCAGCAGCTTATTCGGGGCGGAGAACACTGAAGCTTTCTTT.

Written as DNA, the CDR3 is TGTGCCAGCAGCTCCCGGGAGGGAAGCGAAAAACTGTTTTTT. This sequence encodes CASSSREGSEKLFF. This chain uses TRBV9 with TRBJ1-4; D uncertain. The CDR3 covers 14 residues. The V end was cut by 4 bases, the J end by 8 bases, with 15 bases between. Looked up from germline, CDR1 is SGDLS and CDR2 is YYNGEE.

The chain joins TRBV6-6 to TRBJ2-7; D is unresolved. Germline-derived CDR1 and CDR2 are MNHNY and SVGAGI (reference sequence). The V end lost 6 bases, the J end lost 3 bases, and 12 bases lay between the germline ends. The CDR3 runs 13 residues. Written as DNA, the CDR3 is TGTGCCAGCAGGGGATTCCCGAACTACGAGCAGTACTTC. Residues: CASRGFPNYEQYF.

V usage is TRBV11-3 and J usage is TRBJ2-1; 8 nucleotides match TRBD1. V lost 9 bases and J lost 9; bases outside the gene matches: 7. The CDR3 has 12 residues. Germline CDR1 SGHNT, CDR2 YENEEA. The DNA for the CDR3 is TGTGCCAGTAGGACAGGGAGTGGTGAGCAGTTCTTC. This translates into CASRTGSGEQFF.

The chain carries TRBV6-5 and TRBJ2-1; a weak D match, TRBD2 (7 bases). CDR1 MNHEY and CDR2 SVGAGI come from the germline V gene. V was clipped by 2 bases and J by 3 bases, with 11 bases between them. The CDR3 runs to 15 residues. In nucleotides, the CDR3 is TGTGCCAGCAGTTACGGGGGGGCTAACTACAATGAGCAGTTCTTC. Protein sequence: CASSYGGANYNEQFF.

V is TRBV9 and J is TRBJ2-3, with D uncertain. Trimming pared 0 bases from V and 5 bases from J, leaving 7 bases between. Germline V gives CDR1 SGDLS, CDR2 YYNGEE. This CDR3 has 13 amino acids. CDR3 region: CASSVARIDTQYF. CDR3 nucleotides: TGTGCCAGCAGCGTAGCAAGGATAGATACGCAGTATTTT.

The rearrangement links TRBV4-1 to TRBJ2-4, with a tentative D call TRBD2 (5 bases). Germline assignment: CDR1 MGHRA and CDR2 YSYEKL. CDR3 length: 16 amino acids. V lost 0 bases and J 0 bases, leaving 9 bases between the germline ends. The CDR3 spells CASSQDTSSAKNIQYF. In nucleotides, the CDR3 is TGCGCCAGCAGCCAAGATACTAGTTCAGCCAAAAACATTCAGTACTTC.

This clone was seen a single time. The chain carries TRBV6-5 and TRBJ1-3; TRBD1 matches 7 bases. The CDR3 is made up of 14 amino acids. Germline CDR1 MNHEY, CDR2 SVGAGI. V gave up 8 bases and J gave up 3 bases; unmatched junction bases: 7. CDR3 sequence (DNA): TGTGCCAGCGCGAGGGGGCAGGGTGGAAACACCATATATTTT. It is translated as CASARGQGGNTIYF.

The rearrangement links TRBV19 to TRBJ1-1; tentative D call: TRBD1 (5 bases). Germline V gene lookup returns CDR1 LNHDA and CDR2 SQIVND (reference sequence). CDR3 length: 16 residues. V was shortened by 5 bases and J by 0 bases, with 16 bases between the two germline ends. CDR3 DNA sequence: TGTGCCAGTAGTCACCGGGACGGGGTTATGAACACTGAAGCTTTCTTT. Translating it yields CASSHRDGVMNTEAFF.

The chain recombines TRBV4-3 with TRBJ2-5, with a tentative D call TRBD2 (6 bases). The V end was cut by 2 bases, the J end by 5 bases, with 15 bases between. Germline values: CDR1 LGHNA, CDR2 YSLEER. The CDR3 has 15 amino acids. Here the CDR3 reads CASSQSGGFFETQYF. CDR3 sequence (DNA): TGCGCCAGCAGCCAAAGCGGAGGGTTTTTTGAGACCCAGTACTTC.